This T cell receptor beta chain was retrieved from a study of cytomegalovirus exposure and HLA in healthy donors. Study observations and caveats: Many donors shared some public TCRs, even though most TCR sequences were rare.

The germline V gene encodes CDR1 MDHEN and CDR2 SYDVKM. V lost 3 bases and J lost 4, with 10 bases in between. CDR3 length equals 13 residues. The PCR had 60 Vbeta and 13 Jbeta primers. Some clones are missing from TCRdb's copy, which holds only in-frame ones; the method was immunoSEQ multiplex PCR. The table lists 150,000 to 200,000 clones, under 90% of them singletons. Of note for this clone: Its specificity is not known.

This clonotype originated in a man younger than 30 in good health and CMV-seronegative. The sample taken for sequencing was PBMCs. The chain recombines TRBV28 with TRBJ2-7, with D unresolved. The DNA for the CDR3 is TGTGCCAGCAGTTTTGGGCTTTCTTACGAGCAGTACTTC. Its protein is CASSFGLSYEQYF.